Described below is a single TCR beta chain sequence and its context. Its antigen is unknown. Combining a sample-barcoded 5' primer with a J-beta primer mix, a second PCR ran for about 6 to 12 cycles. A template-switch adaptor that had 12 random nucleotides put a tag on each cDNA molecule. TCRdb itself ran the 5' RACE reads through MiXCR, one entry per CDR3 protein. Of 650,000 to 950,000 distinct CDR3 sequences in the sample, roughly 44% were seen once. This entry belongs to a study of blood T cells in healthy people across ages. For the study at large: The capture of about one barcoded beta molecule per two T cells was achieved by template switching. Study conclusions and caveats: Across samples, TCR beta diversity tracked strongly with naive T cell percentage.

CDR1 is SGDLS and CDR2 is YYNGEE in the germline V gene. The CDR3 runs to 14 residues. With 0 bases removed from V and 15 bases from J, the gap between germline ends came to 16 bases. Extracted total RNA amounted to at least 5.5 micrograms for each sample. The sequenced sample consisted of blood. This TCR was recovered from a man aged 55-75 years in good health. The chain has TRBV9 and TRBJ1-6; TRBD1 might be the D (5 bases). The CDR3 here is CASSVEVGQGDLHF. CDR3 nucleotide sequence: TGTGCCAGCAGCGTAGAGGTTGGGCAGGGCGACCTCCACTTT.